These 8 T cell receptor beta chains were sequenced from one sample in a study of T cell responses to AZD1222 COVID-19 vaccine. The assay was immunoSEQ multiplex PCR, and TCRdb's table has in-frame clones only and misses some. The sample contains about 180,000 clones, about nine tenths of which appear only once. The sequenced sample was peripheral blood, obtained 28 days after the second AZD1222 dose. These receptors were collected from an adult who received the AZD1222 COVID-19 vaccine.

This CDR3 is CASSLVGTGWSLETQYF. The DNA for the CDR3 is TGTGCCAGCAGCTTGGTGGGGACAGGGTGGAGTTTGGAGACCCAGTACTTC. The chain has TRBV5-8 and TRBJ2-5; 9 bases line up with TRBD1. Germline V gene lookup returns CDR1 SGHTS and CDR2 YDEGEE. Trimming removed 0 bases from V and 5 bases from J; junction bases left unmatched: 11. The CDR3 has 17 residues.

The gene calls are TRBV18 and TRBJ1-2; the D is unclear. Germline CDR1 KGHSH, CDR2 LQKENI. This CDR3 contains 14 residues. V lost 2 bases and J 4 bases, leaving 11 bases between the germline ends. The CDR3 loop reads CASSPGGLPYGYTF. CDR3 DNA: TGTGCCAGCTCACCAGGAGGTTTACCCTATGGCTACACCTTC.

This chain connects TRBV7-8 to TRBJ1-1; possibly TRBD1 for D (5 bases). The CDR3 contains 15 residues. From germline, CDR1 is SGHVS and CDR2 FQNEAQ. V was trimmed by 5 bases and J by 7 bases, leaving 20 bases between them. As DNA, the CDR3 is TGTGCCAGCAGCGCCTTGGGGTTGGGGGAGAGTGAAGCTTTCTTT. Protein product: CASSALGLGESEAFF.

This chain joins TRBV7-9 and TRBJ1-2; D gene uncertain. V was cut by 1 base and J by 0 bases, with 9 bases left in between. CDR1 and CDR2 (germline): SEHNR, FQNEAQ (reference sequence). The CDR3 is 15 residues long. CDR3 bases: TGTGCCAGCAGCTTAGAACTCCGAGCTAACTATGGCTACACCTTC. Protein: CASSLELRANYGYTF.

This clone showed up just once. The genes are TRBV19 and TRBJ1-2, with 7 bases lining up with TRBD1. CDR1 LNHDA and CDR2 SQIVND come from the germline V gene (reference sequence). The CDR3 covers 15 residues. J was trimmed by 0 bases and V by 4 bases; bases with no gene match: 5. CDR3 protein: CASSTDRRSNYGYTF. The CDR3 nucleotides read TGTGCCAGTAGTACGGACAGGCGCTCTAACTATGGCTACACCTTC.

The chain couples TRBV25-1 to TRBJ1-1; D gene uncertain. Trimming cost V 5 bases and J 3 bases, with 10 bases left between them. The CDR3 extends over 13 amino acids. Per germline, CDR1 MGHDK and CDR2 SYGVNS. The DNA of the CDR3 is TGTGCCAGCAGTAATTTAGGGTACACTGAAGCTTTCTTT. Translation: CASSNLGYTEAFF.

This sequence joins TRBV9 and TRBJ2-3, with TRBD2 matching over 8 bases. V was clipped by 2 bases and J by 1 base; unmatched bases: 3. The CDR3 is 15 residues long. CDR1 and CDR2 from the germline V gene are SGDLS and YYNGEE. The CDR3 loop reads CASSVSGMGTDTQYF. CDR3 nucleotides: TGTGCCAGCAGCGTTAGCGGGATGGGCACAGATACGCAGTATTTT.

The rearrangement uses TRBV18 and TRBJ1-2; TRBD1 might be the D (5 bases). The CDR3 length is 15 residues. The germline CDR1 and CDR2 sequences are KGHSH and LQKENI. Trimming shortened V by 3 bases and J by 4 bases, and 15 bases separated the two germline ends. This CDR3 is CASSPGNDRPYGYTF. The CDR3 nucleotides read TGTGCCAGCTCACCCGGAAATGACAGACCCTATGGCTACACCTTC.